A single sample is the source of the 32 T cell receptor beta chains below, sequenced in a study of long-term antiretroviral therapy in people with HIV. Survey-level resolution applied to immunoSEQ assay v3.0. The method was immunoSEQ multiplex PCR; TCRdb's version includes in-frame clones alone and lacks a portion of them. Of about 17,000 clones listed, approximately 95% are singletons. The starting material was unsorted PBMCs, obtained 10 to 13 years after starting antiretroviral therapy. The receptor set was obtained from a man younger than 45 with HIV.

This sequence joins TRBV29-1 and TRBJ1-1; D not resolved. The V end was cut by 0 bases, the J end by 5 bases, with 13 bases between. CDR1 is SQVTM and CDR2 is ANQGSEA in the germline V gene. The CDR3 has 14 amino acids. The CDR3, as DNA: TGCAGCGTTGAAGATAACTCCCTAGGGACTGAAGCTTTCTTT. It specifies CSVEDNSLGTEAFF.

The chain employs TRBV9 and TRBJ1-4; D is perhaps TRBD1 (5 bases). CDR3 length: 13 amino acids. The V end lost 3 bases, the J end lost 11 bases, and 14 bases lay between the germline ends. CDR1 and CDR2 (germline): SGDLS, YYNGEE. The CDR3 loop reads CASSGDLPGKLFF. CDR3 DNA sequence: TGTGCCAGCAGCGGGGACCTGCCGGGGAAACTGTTTTTT.

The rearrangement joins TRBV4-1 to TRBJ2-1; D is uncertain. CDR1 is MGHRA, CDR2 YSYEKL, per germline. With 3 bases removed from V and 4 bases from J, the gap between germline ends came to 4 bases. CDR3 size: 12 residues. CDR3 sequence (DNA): TGCGCCAGCAGCCATCGATACAATGAGCAGTTCTTC. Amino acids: CASSHRYNEQFF.

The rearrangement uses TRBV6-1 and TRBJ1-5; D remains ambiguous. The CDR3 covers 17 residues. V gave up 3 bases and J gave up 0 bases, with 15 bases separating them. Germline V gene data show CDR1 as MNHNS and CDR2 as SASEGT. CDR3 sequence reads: CASSEVLQEYSNQPQHF. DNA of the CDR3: TGTGCCAGCAGTGAGGTCCTCCAGGAGTATAGCAATCAGCCCCAGCATTTT.

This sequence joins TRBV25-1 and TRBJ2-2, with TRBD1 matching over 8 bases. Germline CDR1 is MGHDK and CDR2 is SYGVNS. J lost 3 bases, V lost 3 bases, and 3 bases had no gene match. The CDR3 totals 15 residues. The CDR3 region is CASSDPDRDTGELFF. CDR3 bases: TGTGCCAGCAGTGACCCGGACAGGGACACCGGGGAGCTGTTTTTT.

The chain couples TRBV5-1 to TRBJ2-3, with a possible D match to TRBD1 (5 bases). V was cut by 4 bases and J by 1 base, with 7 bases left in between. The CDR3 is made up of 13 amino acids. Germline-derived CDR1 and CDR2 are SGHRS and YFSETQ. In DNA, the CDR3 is TGCGCCAGCAGCCAAGGGGGCACAGATACGCAGTATTTT. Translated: CASSQGGTDTQYF. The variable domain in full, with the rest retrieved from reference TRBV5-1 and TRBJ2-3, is KAGVTQTPRYLIKTRGQQVTLSCSPISGHRSVSWYQQTPGQGLQFLFEYFSETQRNKGNFPGRFSGRQFSNSRSEMNVSTLELGDSALYLCASSQGGTDTQYFGPGTRLTVL.

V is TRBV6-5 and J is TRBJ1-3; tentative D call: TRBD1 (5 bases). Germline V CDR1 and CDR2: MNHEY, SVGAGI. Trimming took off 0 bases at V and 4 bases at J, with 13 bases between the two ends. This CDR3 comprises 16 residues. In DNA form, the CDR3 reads TGTGCCAGCAGTTACTCGGTTTCGGGACCCGGAAACACCATATATTTT. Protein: CASSYSVSGPGNTIYF.

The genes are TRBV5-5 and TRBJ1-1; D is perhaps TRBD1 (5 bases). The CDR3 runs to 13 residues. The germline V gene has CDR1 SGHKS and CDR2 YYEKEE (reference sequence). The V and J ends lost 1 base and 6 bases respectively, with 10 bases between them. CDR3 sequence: CASSLSGAAEAFF. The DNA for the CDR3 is TGTGCCAGCAGCTTGTCCGGGGCCGCTGAAGCTTTCTTT.

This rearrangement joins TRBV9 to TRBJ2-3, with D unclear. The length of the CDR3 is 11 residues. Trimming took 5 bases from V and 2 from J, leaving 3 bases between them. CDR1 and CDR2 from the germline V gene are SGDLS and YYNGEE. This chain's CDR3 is CASSYTDTQYF. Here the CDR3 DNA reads TGTGCCAGCAGTTACACAGATACGCAGTATTTT. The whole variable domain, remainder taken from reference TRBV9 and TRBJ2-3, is DSGVTQTPKHLITATGQRVTLRCSPRSGDLSVYWYQQSLDQGLQFLIQYYNGEERAKGNILERFSAQQFPDLHSELNLSSLELGDSALYFCASSYTDTQYFGPGTRLTVL.

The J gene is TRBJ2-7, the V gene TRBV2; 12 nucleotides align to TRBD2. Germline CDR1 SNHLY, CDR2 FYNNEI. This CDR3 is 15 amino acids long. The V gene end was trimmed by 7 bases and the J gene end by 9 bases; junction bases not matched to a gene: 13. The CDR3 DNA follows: TGTGCCAGCACCAACCCCGGACTAGCGGGGTTGGGGCAGTACGTC. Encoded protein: CASTNPGLAGLGQYV.

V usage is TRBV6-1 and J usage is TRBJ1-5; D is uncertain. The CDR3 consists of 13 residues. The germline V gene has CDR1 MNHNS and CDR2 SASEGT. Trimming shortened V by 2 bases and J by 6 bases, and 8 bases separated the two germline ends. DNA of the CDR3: TGTGCCAGCAGTGAACGGTATAGTCAGCCCCAGCATTTT. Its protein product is CASSERYSQPQHF.

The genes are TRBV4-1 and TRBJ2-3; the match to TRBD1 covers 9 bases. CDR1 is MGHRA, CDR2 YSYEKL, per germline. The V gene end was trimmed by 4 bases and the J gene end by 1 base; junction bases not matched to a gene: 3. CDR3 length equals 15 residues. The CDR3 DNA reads TGCGCCAGCAGCCGTAGGACAGGGGGCACAGATACGCAGTATTTT. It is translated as CASSRRTGGTDTQYF.

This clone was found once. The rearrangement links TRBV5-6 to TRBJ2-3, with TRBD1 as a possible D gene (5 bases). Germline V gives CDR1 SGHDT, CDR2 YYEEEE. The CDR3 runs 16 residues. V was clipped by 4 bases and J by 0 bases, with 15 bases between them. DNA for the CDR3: TGTGCCAGCAGCACAGCAGCAGGGCCTAGCACAGATACGCAGTATTTT. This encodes CASSTAAGPSTDTQYF.

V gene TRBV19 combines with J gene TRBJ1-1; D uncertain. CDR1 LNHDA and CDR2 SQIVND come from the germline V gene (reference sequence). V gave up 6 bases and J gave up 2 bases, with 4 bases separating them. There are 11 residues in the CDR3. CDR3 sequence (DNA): TGTGCCAGTAGCGAAAACACTGAAGCTTTCTTT. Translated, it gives CASSENTEAFF.

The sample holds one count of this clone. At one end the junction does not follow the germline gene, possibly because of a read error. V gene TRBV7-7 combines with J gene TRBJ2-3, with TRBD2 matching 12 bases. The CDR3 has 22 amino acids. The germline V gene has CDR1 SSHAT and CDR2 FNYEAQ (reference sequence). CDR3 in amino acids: CASSLASTLLAGGRLSTDTQYF. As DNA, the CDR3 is TGTGCTAGCAGCTTAGCGTCCACCCTTCTAGCGGGGGGGCGTTTAAGCACAGATACGCAGTATTTT. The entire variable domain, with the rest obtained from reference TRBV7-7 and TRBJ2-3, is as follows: GAGVSQSPRYKVTKRGQDVTLRCDPISSHATLYWYQQALGQGPEFLTYFNYEAQPDKSGLPSDRFSAERPEGSISTLTIQRTEQRDSAMYRCASSLASTLLAGGRLSTDTQYFGPGTRLTVL.

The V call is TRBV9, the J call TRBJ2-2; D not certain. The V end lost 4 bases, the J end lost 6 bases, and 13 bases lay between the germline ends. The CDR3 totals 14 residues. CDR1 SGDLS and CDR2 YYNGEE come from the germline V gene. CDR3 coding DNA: TGTGCCAGCAGCCAGAGGCGTGGTGCCGGGGAGCTGTTTTTT. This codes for CASSQRRGAGELFF.

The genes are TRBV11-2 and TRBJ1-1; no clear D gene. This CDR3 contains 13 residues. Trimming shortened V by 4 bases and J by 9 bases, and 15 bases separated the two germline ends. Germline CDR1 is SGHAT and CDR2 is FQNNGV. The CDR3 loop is CASSSDGSHQAFF. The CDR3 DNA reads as TGTGCCAGCAGCTCGGACGGGTCTCACCAAGCTTTCTTT.

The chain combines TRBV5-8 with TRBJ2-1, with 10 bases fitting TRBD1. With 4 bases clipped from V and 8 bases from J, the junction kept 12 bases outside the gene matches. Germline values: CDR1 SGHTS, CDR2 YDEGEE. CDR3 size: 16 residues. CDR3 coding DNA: TGTGCCAGCAGCCCACATCGACAGGGGGCTGTGGATGAGCAGTTCTTC. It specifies CASSPHRQGAVDEQFF.

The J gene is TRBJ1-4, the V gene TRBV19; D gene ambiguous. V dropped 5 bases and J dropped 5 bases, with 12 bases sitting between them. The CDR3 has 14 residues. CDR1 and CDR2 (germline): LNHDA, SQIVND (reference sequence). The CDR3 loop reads CASSSAIINEKLFF. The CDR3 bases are TGTGCCAGTAGTTCCGCGATAATCAATGAAAAACTGTTTTTT. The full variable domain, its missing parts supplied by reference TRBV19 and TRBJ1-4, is DGGITQSPKYLFRKEGQNVTLSCEQNLNHDAMYWYRQDPGQGLRLIYYSQIVNDFQKGDIAEGYSVSREKKESFPLTVTSAQKNPTAFYLCASSSAIINEKLFFGSGTQLSVL.

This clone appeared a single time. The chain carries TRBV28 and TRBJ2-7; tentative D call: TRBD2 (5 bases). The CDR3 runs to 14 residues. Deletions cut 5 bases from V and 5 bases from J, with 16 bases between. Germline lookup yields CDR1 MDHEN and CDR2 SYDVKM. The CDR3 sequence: CASSVREASNEQYV. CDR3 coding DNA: TGTGCCAGCAGTGTCCGGGAAGCAAGCAACGAGCAGTACGTC.

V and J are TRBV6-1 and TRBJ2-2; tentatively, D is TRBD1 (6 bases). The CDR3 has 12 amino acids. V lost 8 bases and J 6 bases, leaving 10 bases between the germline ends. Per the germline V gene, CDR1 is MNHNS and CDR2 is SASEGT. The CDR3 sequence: CASYRVPGELFF. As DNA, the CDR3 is TGTGCCAGCTACAGGGTTCCCGGGGAGCTGTTTTTT.

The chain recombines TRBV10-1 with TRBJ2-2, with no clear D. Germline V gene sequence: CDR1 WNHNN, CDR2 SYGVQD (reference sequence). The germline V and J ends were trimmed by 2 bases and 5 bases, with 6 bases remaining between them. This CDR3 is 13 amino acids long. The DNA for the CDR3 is TGCGCCAGCAGTGAGATCCGGACCGGGGAGCTGTTTTTT. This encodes CASSEIRTGELFF.

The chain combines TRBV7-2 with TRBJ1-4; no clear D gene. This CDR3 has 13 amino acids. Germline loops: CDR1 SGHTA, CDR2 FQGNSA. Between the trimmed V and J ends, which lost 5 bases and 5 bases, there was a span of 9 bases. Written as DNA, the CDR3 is TGTGCCAGCAGCATACGACGGAATGAAAAACTGTTTTTT. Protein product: CASSIRRNEKLFF. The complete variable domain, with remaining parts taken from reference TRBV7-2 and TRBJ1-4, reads GAGVSQSPSNKVTEKGKDVELRCDPISGHTALYWYRQSLGQGLEFLIYFQGNSAPDKSGLPSDRFSAERTGGSVSTLTIQRTQQEDSAVYLCASSIRRNEKLFFGSGTQLSVL.

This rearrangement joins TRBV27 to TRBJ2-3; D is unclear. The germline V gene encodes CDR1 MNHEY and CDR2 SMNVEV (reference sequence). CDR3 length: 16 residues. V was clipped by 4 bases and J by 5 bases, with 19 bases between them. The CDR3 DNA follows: TGTGCCAGCAGTTCCCTCATCTCCCCAAAGGGAGATACGCAGTATTTT. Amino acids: CASSSLISPKGDTQYF.

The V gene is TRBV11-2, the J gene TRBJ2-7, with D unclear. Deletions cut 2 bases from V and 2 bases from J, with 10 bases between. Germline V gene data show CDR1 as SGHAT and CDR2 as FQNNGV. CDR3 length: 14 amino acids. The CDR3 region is CASSLQPGPYEQYF. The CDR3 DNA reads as TGTGCCAGCAGCTTACAACCGGGCCCCTACGAGCAGTACTTC.

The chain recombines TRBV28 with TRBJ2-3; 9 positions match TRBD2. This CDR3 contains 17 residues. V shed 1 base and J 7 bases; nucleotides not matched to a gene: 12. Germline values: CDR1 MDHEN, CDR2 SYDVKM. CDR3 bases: TGTGCCAGCAGTTTATTTGCGGGGGGGACTCAAAGGTATACGCAGTATTTT. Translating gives CASSLFAGGTQRYTQYF.

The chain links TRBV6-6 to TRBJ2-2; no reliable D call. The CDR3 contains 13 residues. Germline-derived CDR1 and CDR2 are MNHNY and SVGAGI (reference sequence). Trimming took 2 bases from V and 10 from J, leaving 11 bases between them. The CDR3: CASSYDGSTELFF. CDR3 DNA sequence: TGTGCCAGCAGTTACGATGGTTCGACGGAGCTGTTTTTT.

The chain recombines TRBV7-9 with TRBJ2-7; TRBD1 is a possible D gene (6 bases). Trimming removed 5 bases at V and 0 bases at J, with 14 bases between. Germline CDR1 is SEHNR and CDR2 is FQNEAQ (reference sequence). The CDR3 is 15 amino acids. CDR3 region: CASSPRDTSSYEQYF. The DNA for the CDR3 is TGTGCCAGCAGCCCACGGGACACCAGCTCCTACGAGCAGTACTTC.

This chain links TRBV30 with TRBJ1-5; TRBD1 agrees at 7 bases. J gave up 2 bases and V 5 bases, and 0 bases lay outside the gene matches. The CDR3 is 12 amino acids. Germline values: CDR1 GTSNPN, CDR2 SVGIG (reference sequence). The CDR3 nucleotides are TGTGCCTGGGACAGGGGCAATCAGCCCCAGCATTTT. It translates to CAWDRGNQPQHF. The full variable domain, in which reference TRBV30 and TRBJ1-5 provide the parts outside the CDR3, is SQTIHQWPATLVQPVGSPLSLECTVEGTSNPNLYWYRQAAGRGLQLLFYSVGIGQISSEVPQNLSASRPQDRQFILSSKKLLLSDSGFYLCAWDRGNQPQHFGDGTRLSIL.

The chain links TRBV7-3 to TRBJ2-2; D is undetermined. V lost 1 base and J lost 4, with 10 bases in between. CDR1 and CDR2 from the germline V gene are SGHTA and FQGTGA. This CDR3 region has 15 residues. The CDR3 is CASSLIDSSTGELFF. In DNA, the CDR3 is TGTGCCAGCAGCTTAATCGACTCTTCCACCGGGGAGCTGTTTTTT. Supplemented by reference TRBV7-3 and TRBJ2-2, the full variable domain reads GAGVSQTPSNKVTEKGKYVELRCDPISGHTALYWYRQSLGQGPEFLIYFQGTGAADDSGLPNDRFFAVRPEGSVSTLKIQRTERGDSAVYLCASSLIDSSTGELFFGEGSRLTVL.

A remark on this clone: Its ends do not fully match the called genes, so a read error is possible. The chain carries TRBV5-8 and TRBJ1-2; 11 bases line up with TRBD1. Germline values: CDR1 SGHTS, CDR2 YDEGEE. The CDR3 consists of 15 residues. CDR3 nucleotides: TGTGCCAGCAGTTTGGGACAGGGGGACTCCTATGGCTACACCTTC. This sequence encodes CASSLGQGDSYGYTF.

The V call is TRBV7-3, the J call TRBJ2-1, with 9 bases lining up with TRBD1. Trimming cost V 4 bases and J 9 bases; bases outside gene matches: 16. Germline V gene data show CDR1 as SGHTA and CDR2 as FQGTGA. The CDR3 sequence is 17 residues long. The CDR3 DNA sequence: TGTGCCAGCAGCTCACCCCCGGGACAGGGATTGACGGGTGAGCAGTTCTTC. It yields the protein CASSSPPGQGLTGEQFF.